This TCR beta chain was retrieved from a study of shared clonotypes between healthy human individuals. Study-wide background: The study used three CD4 naive, three CD4 memory, two CD8 naive and one CD8 memory plate per donor.

CDR1 and CDR2 (germline): SGHNT, YENEEA. The CDR3 totals 15 residues. The ends were cut back, 1 base at V and 2 bases at J, with 10 bases in the middle. Authors' processing steps: Junction-only sequences without quality scores were provided by ImmunoSEQ, so filtering was different. The assay was immunoSEQ multiplex PCR, and TCRdb's table has in-frame clones only and misses some. That table furnishes V, J and clone size, whereas the DNA furnished D and trimming. The sample includes about 2 million clones, around 96% of them seen just once. Naive CD8 cells lacked CD45RO and underwent positive selection for CCR7, leaving out terminally differentiated effector memory CD45RA+ cells.

The chain links TRBV11-3 to TRBJ2-3, with D perhaps matching TRBD1 (5 bases). Sequenced: naive CD8+ T cells sorted from blood. This clonotype originated in a young man in good health. The CDR3 reads CASSLGGGHTDTQYF. CDR3 nucleotide sequence: TGTGCCAGCAGCTTAGGCGGCGGACACACAGATACGCAGTATTTT.